Shown below are 23 T cell receptor beta chains from a single sample sequenced in a study of response to subunit inactivated influenza vaccine. TCRdb re-called the RT-PCR reads with MiXCR, one entry per CDR3 protein. This table holds about 520,000 distinct CDR3 sequences, roughly 7.9% found once. The sample in question was PBMCs from blood, obtained 23 to 25 months after vaccination. The receptors shown here come from a man between 50 and 75 years old who received an inactivated influenza vaccine.

This clonotype has ten or more counts. V gene TRBV5-1 combines with J gene TRBJ1-2; 9 nucleotides line up with TRBD1. CDR1 and CDR2 from the germline V gene are SGHRS and YFSETQ. CDR3 size: 14 residues. V lost 2 bases to trimming and J lost 7 bases; unmatched junction nucleotides: 6. The CDR3 nucleotides are TGCGCCAGCAGCTTACGACAGGGGGGCGGTGGCTACACCTTC. Amino acids: CASSLRQGGGGYTF.

This clonotype was observed a handful of times. The V call is TRBV6-2 or TRBV6-3, the J call TRBJ2-5; D gene unclear. CDR3 length equals 12 residues. Germline V gives CDR1 MNHEY, CDR2 SVGEGT. V dropped 0 bases and J dropped 6 bases, with 5 bases sitting between them. The CDR3 DNA reads TGTGCCAGCAGTTACTCTCGACAGACCCAGTACTTC. Protein product: CASSYSRQTQYF.

The table lists this clonotype with many counts. The rearrangement links TRBV4-2 to TRBJ2-2, with 9 bases that match TRBD2. V lost 1 base to trimming and J lost 5 bases; unmatched junction nucleotides: 5. The CDR3 covers 16 residues. In germline, CDR1 is LGHNA, CDR2 YNFKEQ. CDR3 loop: CASSQGASGKTGELFF. The CDR3 region has the DNA TGTGCCAGCAGCCAAGGGGCTAGCGGGAAAACCGGGGAGCTGTTTTTT.

The chain joins TRBV7-2 to TRBJ2-2, with D unclear. CDR3 length equals 13 residues. Germline loops: CDR1 SGHTA, CDR2 FQGNSA. V dropped 5 bases and J dropped 3 bases, with 7 bases sitting between them. The CDR3 region has the DNA TGTGCCAGCAGCACCCACCACACCGGGGAGCTGTTTTTT. It encodes CASSTHHTGELFF.

The V and J genes are TRBV2 and TRBJ2-3; 7 nucleotides line up with TRBD1. Trimming removed 0 bases from V and 3 bases from J; junction bases left unmatched: 6. Germline loops: CDR1 SNHLY, CDR2 FYNNEI. CDR3 length: 16 amino acids. DNA of the CDR3: TGTGCCAGCAGTGAAGCGCGAGGGGGCGCGACAGATACGCAGTATTTT. It specifies CASSEARGGATDTQYF.

This clonotype occurred a few times. V gene TRBV2 combines with J gene TRBJ2-3; D uncertain. Germline values: CDR1 SNHLY, CDR2 FYNNEI. The V and J ends lost 6 bases and 5 bases respectively, with 21 bases between them. This CDR3 has 16 amino acids. CDR3 sequence (DNA): TGTGCCAGCAGATTTGGTGGGGAAAGGCGTCAAGATACGCAGTATTTT. Its protein product is CASRFGGERRQDTQYF.

This sequence joins TRBV11-2 and TRBJ2-7, with unresolved D. This CDR3 is 14 amino acids long. In germline, CDR1 is SGHAT, CDR2 FQNNGV. The ends were cut back, 1 base at V and 2 bases at J, with 9 bases in the middle. The CDR3 is CASSLVLGTYEQYF. The CDR3 DNA is TGTGCCAGCAGCTTAGTACTGGGAACCTACGAGCAGTACTTC. Full variable domain (outside the CDR3, taken from reference TRBV11-2 and TRBJ2-7): EAGVAQSPRYKIIEKRQSVAFWCNPISGHATLYWYQQILGQGPKLLIQFQNNGVVDDSQLPKDRFSAERLKGVDSTLKIQPAKLEDSAVYLCASSLVLGTYEQYFGPGTRLTVT.

The rearrangement joins TRBV10-2 to TRBJ1-6; the D is unclear. The CDR3 has 15 amino acids. Germline V gives CDR1 WSHSY, CDR2 SAAADI. V gave up 3 bases and J gave up 10 bases, with 16 bases separating them. Here the CDR3 reads CASSDNFGIGSPLHF. The CDR3 region has the DNA TGCGCCAGCAGTGATAACTTCGGCATAGGCTCACCCCTCCACTTT.

This clonotype was picked up one time. The V gene is TRBV20-1, the J gene TRBJ2-5; 8 bases are shared with TRBD2. The CDR3 is 13 residues long. Germline-derived CDR1 and CDR2 are DFQATT and SNEGSKA (reference sequence). Trimming took 6 bases from V and 5 from J; bases not matched to a gene: 8. The CDR3 region is CSAGGTRKETQYF. The CDR3 region has the DNA TGCAGTGCCGGCGGGACTAGAAAGGAGACCCAGTACTTC.

The V and J genes are TRBV20-1 and TRBJ2-7; no firm D call. This CDR3 spans 15 amino acids. The germline V gene has CDR1 DFQATT and CDR2 SNEGSKA (reference sequence). V lost 4 bases and J 0 bases, leaving 16 bases between the germline ends. In DNA, the CDR3 is TGCAGTGCTAAAGCCCCATTGGCAGGCTCCTACGAGCAGTACTTC. Translated, it gives CSAKAPLAGSYEQYF.

This clonotype was found many times. The V gene is TRBV7-8, the J gene TRBJ2-1; D perhaps matches TRBD2 (6 bases). V was shortened by 5 bases and J by 4 bases, with 18 bases between the two germline ends. CDR3 length: 16 amino acids. Germline CDR1 is SGHVS and CDR2 is FQNEAQ. CDR3 nucleotide sequence: TGTGCCAGCAGCCTGGGACTCTCGCTCCTTTACAATGAGCAGTTCTTC. As protein: CASSLGLSLLYNEQFF.

This clonotype was seen ten or more times. The chain has TRBV5-6 and TRBJ2-7; D possibly corresponds to TRBD2 (5 bases). Trimming took 1 base from V and 6 from J, leaving 11 bases between them. Germline lookup yields CDR1 SGHDT and CDR2 YYEEEE. The CDR3 extends over 13 amino acids. Written as DNA, the CDR3 is TGTGCCAGCAGCTTGCGGGGTGCGGGCGAGCAGTACTTC. Translating it yields CASSLRGAGEQYF.

This clonotype has a handful of counts. The gene calls are TRBV9 and TRBJ2-7, with no clear D. This CDR3 region has 14 residues. The germline V gene has CDR1 SGDLS and CDR2 YYNGEE. V was trimmed by 2 bases and J by 0 bases, leaving 9 bases between them. DNA of the CDR3: TGTGCCAGCAGCGTTGGCAGCTACTCCTACGAGCAGTACTTC. Its protein is CASSVGSYSYEQYF. The whole variable domain, remainder taken from reference TRBV9 and TRBJ2-7, is DSGVTQTPKHLITATGQRVTLRCSPRSGDLSVYWYQQSLDQGLQFLIQYYNGEERAKGNILERFSAQQFPDLHSELNLSSLELGDSALYFCASSVGSYSYEQYFGPGTRLTVT.

The V and J genes are TRBV12-3 or TRBV12-4 and TRBJ2-1, with D tentatively TRBD1 (6 bases). Trimming took off 1 base at V and 10 bases at J, with 14 bases between the two ends. This CDR3 is 14 amino acids long. CDR3 amino acids: CASSLVIGQSEQFF. For the CDR3, the DNA is TGTGCCAGCAGTTTAGTAATCGGACAGTCGGAGCAGTTCTTC.

This clonotype was seen only a few times. The rearrangement uses TRBV11-2 and TRBJ2-7; the D is unclear. Germline CDR1 reads SGHAT; CDR2 reads FQNNGV. Trimming took 1 base from V and 0 from J, leaving 7 bases between them. CDR3 length: 14 amino acids. CDR3 coding DNA: TGTGCCAGCAGCTTAGGGGTAGCCTCCTACGAGCAGTACTTC. Its protein is CASSLGVASYEQYF.

V gene TRBV20-1 combines with J gene TRBJ1-1; D gene ambiguous. The CDR3 is 13 amino acids. Germline values: CDR1 DFQATT, CDR2 SNEGSKA (reference sequence). V was cut by 3 bases and J by 2 bases, with 10 bases left in between. CDR3 in amino acids: CSASRDPNTEAFF. In DNA, the CDR3 is TGCAGTGCTAGCCGAGATCCTAACACTGAAGCTTTCTTT.

The rearrangement joins TRBV4-1 to TRBJ2-1, with 13 bases aligning to TRBD2. The germline V gene encodes CDR1 MGHRA and CDR2 YSYEKL. Trimming took 2 bases from V and 7 from J; bases not matched to a gene: 5. This CDR3 contains 16 residues. The CDR3 spells CASSQITSGRGNEQFF. DNA of the CDR3: TGCGCCAGCAGCCAAATTACTAGCGGGAGGGGGAATGAGCAGTTCTTC.

This clonotype was seen at least ten times. The gene calls are TRBV9 and TRBJ2-2, with D hard to call. V lost 2 bases, J lost 0 bases, and 5 bases lay in between. The CDR3 loop spans 14 amino acids. The germline V gene has CDR1 SGDLS and CDR2 YYNGEE. CDR3 residues: CASSVSANTGELFF. In DNA form, the CDR3 reads TGTGCCAGCAGCGTCTCAGCGAACACCGGGGAGCTGTTTTTT.

A few counts support this clonotype. The chain has TRBV12-3 or TRBV12-4 and TRBJ1-1; no clear D. Trimming took 3 bases from V and 2 from J, leaving 10 bases between them. The CDR3 is 14 amino acids. The CDR3 sequence: CASSLGPINTEAFF. The CDR3 DNA follows: TGTGCCAGCAGTTTGGGTCCGATTAACACTGAAGCTTTCTTT.

This clonotype occurred many times. The chain couples TRBV20-1 to TRBJ2-1; 7 positions agree with TRBD2. The CDR3 has 16 amino acids. Germline-derived CDR1 and CDR2 are DFQATT and SNEGSKA (reference sequence). J lost 0 bases, V lost 3 bases, and 8 bases had no gene match. The CDR3 spells CSASRPSGGSYNEQFF. The CDR3 region has the DNA TGCAGTGCTAGCAGGCCTAGCGGAGGCTCCTACAATGAGCAGTTCTTC.

This clonotype was detected ten times or more. V is TRBV5-1 and J is TRBJ2-6; D unresolved. The CDR3 is 15 residues long. V was clipped by 2 bases and J by 4 bases, with 10 bases between them. Germline-derived CDR1 and CDR2 are SGHRS and YFSETQ. CDR3 coding DNA: TGCGCCAGCAGCTTCAATCTACCAGGGGCCAACGTCCTGACTTTC. Encoded protein: CASSFNLPGANVLTF.

This clonotype was observed many times. CDR3 protein: CASGTTNEKLFF. For the CDR3, the DNA is TGTGCCAGCGGGACAACTAATGAAAAACTGTTTTTT. V is TRBV6-2 or TRBV6-3 and J is TRBJ1-4; D unresolved. V was cut by 8 bases and J by 0 bases, with 4 bases left in between. CDR3 length: 12 residues. Germline V CDR1 and CDR2: MNHEY, SVGEGT.

This clonotype was observed a few times. The chain joins TRBV29-1 to TRBJ2-5; D remains ambiguous. Germline V lookup: CDR1 SQVTM, CDR2 ANQGSEA. CDR3 length: 12 amino acids. V dropped 7 bases and J dropped 5 bases, with 14 bases sitting between them. The CDR3 sequence: CSAHILAETQYF. The CDR3 coding sequence is TGCAGCGCCCACATCCTGGCGGAGACCCAGTACTTC.